The 12 T cell receptor beta chains below come from one sample, sequenced in a study of blood T cell repertoires in COVID-19. TCRdb keeps only in-frame clones here, not all; method: immunoSEQ multiplex PCR. In the table there are 200,000 to 250,000 clones, 70% to 90% of which are singletons. Material: peripheral blood. Receptor source: a man at least 80 years old with acute or convalescent COVID-19.

The genes are TRBV19 and TRBJ2-2; possible D gene TRBD1, 6 bases. The CDR3 runs to 14 residues. In germline, CDR1 is LNHDA, CDR2 SQIVND (reference sequence). V was pared by 6 bases and J by 4 bases, with 12 bases between. The CDR3: CASRTGPSTGELFF. The CDR3 DNA sequence: TGTGCCAGTAGGACAGGTCCATCCACCGGGGAGCTGTTTTTT.

The chain uses TRBV24-1 and TRBJ2-2; 13 bases map to TRBD2. V lost 5 bases to trimming and J lost 6 bases; unmatched junction nucleotides: 11. Germline V gene lookup returns CDR1 KGHDR and CDR2 SFDVKD. The CDR3 is 18 amino acids. Here the CDR3 reads CATSGRTSGSSMPGELFF. CDR3 DNA sequence: TGTGCCACCAGTGGCAGGACTAGCGGGAGCTCGATGCCCGGGGAGCTGTTTTTT.

The chain joins TRBV6-6 to TRBJ1-5; possibly TRBD1 for D (6 bases). Per germline, CDR1 MNHNY and CDR2 SVGAGI (reference sequence). The CDR3 consists of 14 residues. The germline V and J ends were trimmed by 5 bases and 7 bases, with 15 bases remaining between them. The CDR3, as DNA: TGTGCCAGCAGTGACCAGGGGCAGGGGCAGCCCCAGCATTTT. Translating gives CASSDQGQGQPQHF.

This clone is a singleton in its sample. The chain has TRBV27 and TRBJ2-2; TRBD1 matches at 11 bases. Germline values: CDR1 MNHEY, CDR2 SMNVEV (reference sequence). With V trimmed by 6 bases and J by 5 bases, 5 bases remained unmatched. This CDR3 has 15 residues. The CDR3: CASRGTGGETGELFF. The CDR3 DNA reads TGTGCCAGCAGAGGGACAGGGGGGGAAACCGGGGAGCTGTTTTTT.

The rearrangement joins TRBV24-1 to TRBJ1-2, with 7 bases identical to TRBD1. CDR3 length: 15 amino acids. Germline V CDR1 and CDR2: KGHDR, SFDVKD. Trimming took 4 bases from V and 4 from J; bases not matched to a gene: 8. CDR3 in amino acids: CATSEGDSQVYGYTF. CDR3 in DNA: TGTGCCACCAGTGAGGGGGACAGCCAGGTCTATGGCTACACCTTC.

This chain connects TRBV5-6 to TRBJ1-4; TRBD1 aligns across 10 bases. Germline V CDR1 and CDR2: SGHDT, YYEEEE. The trim removed 4 bases at V and 11 bases at J, leaving 8 bases unmatched. The CDR3 length is 14 residues. CDR3 bases: TGTGCCAGCAGCCGTAGGGGACAGGGGACGAAACTGTTTTTT. This gives the protein CASSRRGQGTKLFF.

V and J are TRBV24-1 and TRBJ2-1; TRBD1 agrees at 7 bases. Germline values: CDR1 KGHDR, CDR2 SFDVKD. The trim removed 1 base at V and 0 bases at J, leaving 5 bases unmatched. The CDR3 consists of 17 residues. CDR3 sequence (DNA): TGTGCCACCAGTGATTTCGCCGGACAGGACTCCTACAATGAGCAGTTCTTC. As protein: CATSDFAGQDSYNEQFF.

V and J are TRBV19 and TRBJ2-1, with 13 positions matching TRBD2. Germline V lookup: CDR1 LNHDA, CDR2 SQIVND (reference sequence). The CDR3 is 15 amino acids. The trim removed 6 bases at V and 5 bases at J, leaving 4 bases unmatched. CDR3 nucleotides: TGTGCCAGTAGAGAACTAGCGGGAGGGCACAATGAGCAGTTCTTC. It specifies CASRELAGGHNEQFF.

The V call is TRBV6-2 or TRBV6-3, the J call TRBJ2-5, with 7 bases matching TRBD1. The CDR3 loop spans 18 amino acids. CDR1 is MNHEY, CDR2 SVGEGT, per germline. Trimming took 2 bases from V and 1 from J; bases not matched to a gene: 13. The DNA for the CDR3 is TGTGCCAGCAGTTACAAACAGGGGAGTTTAGTTCCCCAAGAGACCCAGTACTTC. Translating it yields CASSYKQGSLVPQETQYF.

This clone was picked up one time. The J gene is TRBJ2-2, the V gene TRBV24-1; D call uncertain. This CDR3 has 15 amino acids. The ends were cut back, 4 bases at V and 2 bases at J, with 10 bases in the middle. CDR1 and CDR2 from the germline V gene are KGHDR and SFDVKD. CDR3 region: CATSDFALNTGELFF. The CDR3 bases are TGTGCCACCAGTGACTTTGCACTAAACACCGGGGAGCTGTTTTTT.

The chain uses TRBV13 and TRBJ2-3, with D maybe TRBD2 (5 bases). This CDR3 spans 17 amino acids. Trimming cost V 0 bases and J 6 bases, with 19 bases left between them. The germline V gene encodes CDR1 PRHDT and CDR2 FYEKMQ (reference sequence). DNA for the CDR3: TGTGCCAGCAGCTTAGGAGGGCGGCTAGCAAGTACCGATACGCAGTATTTT. Amino acids: CASSLGGRLASTDTQYF.

This chain connects TRBV29-1 to TRBJ2-2; 8 bases map to TRBD2. This CDR3 comprises 12 residues. CDR1 and CDR2 (germline): SQVTM, ANQGSEA. The trim removed 7 bases at V and 9 bases at J, leaving 7 bases unmatched. CDR3: CSARTSYRELFF. CDR3 DNA sequence: TGCAGCGCCAGGACTAGCTATAGGGAGCTGTTTTTT.